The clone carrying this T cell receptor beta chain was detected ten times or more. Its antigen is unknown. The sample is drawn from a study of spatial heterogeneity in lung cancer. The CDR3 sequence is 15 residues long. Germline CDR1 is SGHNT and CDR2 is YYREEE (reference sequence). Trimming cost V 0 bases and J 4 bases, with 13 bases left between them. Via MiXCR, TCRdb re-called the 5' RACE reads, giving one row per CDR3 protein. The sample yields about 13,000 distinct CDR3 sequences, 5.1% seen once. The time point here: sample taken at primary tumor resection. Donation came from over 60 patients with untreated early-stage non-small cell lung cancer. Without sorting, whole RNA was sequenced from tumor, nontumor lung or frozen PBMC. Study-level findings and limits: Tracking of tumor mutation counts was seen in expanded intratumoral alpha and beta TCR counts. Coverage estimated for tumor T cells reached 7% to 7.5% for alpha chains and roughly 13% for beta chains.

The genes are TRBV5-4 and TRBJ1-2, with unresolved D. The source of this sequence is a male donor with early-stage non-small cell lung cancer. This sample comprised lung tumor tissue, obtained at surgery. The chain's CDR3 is CASSLAPGTSYGYTF. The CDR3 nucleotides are TGTGCCAGCAGCTTGGCTCCAGGCACCTCCTATGGCTACACCTTC.